These 5 T cell receptor beta chains were sequenced from one sample in a study of T cells after yellow fever vaccination. A single record per CDR3 protein comes from TCRdb applying MiXCR to the 5' RACE reads. The sample includes some 500,000 distinct CDR3 sequences, roughly 13% seen only once; the top ten take 11% to 15%. Sequencing was performed on PBMCs, taken on the day of the yellow fever booster vaccination. These receptors all stem from a man aged 30 to 45 who received the YFV17D yellow fever vaccine.

This clonotype showed up just a few times. The V and J genes are TRBV29-1 and TRBJ1-2; TRBD1 is a possible D gene (6 bases). This CDR3 comprises 11 residues. The ends were cut back, 5 bases at V and 6 bases at J, with 10 bases in the middle. The germline CDR1 and CDR2 sequences are SQVTM and ANQGSEA. The CDR3 spells CSVLGGNGYTF. The CDR3 nucleotides are TGCAGCGTTCTAGGGGGAAATGGCTACACCTTC. The full variable domain, completed using reference TRBV29-1 and TRBJ1-2, is SAVISQKPSRDICQRGTSLTIQCQVDSQVTMMFWYRQQPGQSLTLIATANQGSEATYESGFVIDKFPISRPNLTFSTLTVSNMSPEDSSIYLCSVLGGNGYTFGSGTRLTVV.

This chain uses TRBV20-1 with TRBJ2-7; 10 bases agree with TRBD1. The germline gives CDR1 DFQATT, CDR2 SNEGSKA (reference sequence). The CDR3 runs to 13 residues. V shed 7 bases, J shed 2 bases, and the junction held 5 bases outside the gene matches. CDR3: CSVAGQGTYEQYF. The CDR3 DNA follows: TGCAGTGTCGCGGGACAGGGGACCTACGAGCAGTACTTC.

This clonotype was seen a few times. The CDR3 DNA sequence: TGTGCCAGCAGCTTTTCTAGCGGGAGTGTTCCCGAGCAGTACTTC. Its protein product is CASSFSSGSVPEQYF. The genes are TRBV7-2 and TRBJ2-7; TRBD2 matches at 10 bases. With V trimmed by 3 bases and J by 6 bases, 8 bases remained unmatched. There are 15 residues in the CDR3. Germline CDR1 is SGHTA and CDR2 is FQGNSA.

The chain joins TRBV4-3 to TRBJ2-1; D may match TRBD1 or TRBD2 (5 bases each). The CDR3 consists of 16 residues. V lost 2 bases and J lost 4, with 15 bases in between. Germline loops: CDR1 LGHNA, CDR2 YSLEER. The CDR3 nucleotides are TGCGCCAGCAGCCAACGGGGCCCCGTCGGGTACAATGAGCAGTTCTTC. Amino acids: CASSQRGPVGYNEQFF.

DNA of the CDR3: TGTGCCAGCAGCTTAGAGCCGTTGGGCTACGAGCAGTACTTC. As protein: CASSLEPLGYEQYF. The chain uses TRBV7-6 and TRBJ2-7; D is ambiguous. The germline gives CDR1 SGHVS, CDR2 FNYEAQ. CDR3 length: 14 residues. Between the trimmed V and J ends, which lost 1 base and 3 bases, there was a span of 10 bases.